The 8 T cell receptor beta chains below come from one sample, sequenced in a study of T-cell reconstitution after alpha-beta-depleted transplantation in children. Preparing the TCRbeta library involved the use of unique molecular identifiers. TCRdb analysed the PCR reads with MiXCR anew, one entry per CDR3 protein. The table has hundreds of thousands of distinct CDR3 sequences, about an eighth seen once. This specimen consisted of PBMCs, obtained before TCRalphabeta/CD19-depleted stem cell transplant. Receptors originate from a girl aged 2 to 10 with congenital amegakaryocytic thrombocytopenia, due to receive a stem cell transplant.

This clonotype appeared many times. The V and J genes are TRBV11-2 and TRBJ2-5; D may match TRBD1 or TRBD2 (5 bases each). V lost 2 bases and J lost 4, with 17 bases in between. The CDR3 is made up of 16 amino acids. Germline V CDR1 and CDR2: SGHAT, FQNNGV. The CDR3 nucleotides are TGTGCCAGCAGCTTAATTGGGGACGGGTTGGGAGAGACCCAGTACTTC. It translates to CASSLIGDGLGETQYF.

The chain has TRBV3-1 and TRBJ2-7; D unclear. The germline gives CDR1 LGHDT, CDR2 YNNKEL (reference sequence). The germline V and J ends were trimmed by 4 bases and 5 bases, with 12 bases remaining between them. The CDR3 totals 13 residues. The CDR3 DNA sequence: TGTGCCAGCAGCCCTCCGTTTGGTGACGAGCAGTACTTC. Translation: CASSPPFGDEQYF.

This clonotype has at least ten counts. The chain recombines TRBV12-3 or TRBV12-4 with TRBJ2-3; D might be TRBD2 (6 bases). Deletions cut 4 bases from V and 10 bases from J, with 9 bases between. This CDR3 contains 11 residues. The CDR3 region has the DNA TGTGCCAGCAGTTGGGGGGAGGCGCAGTATTTT. Amino acids: CASSWGEAQYF.

This clonotype has ten or more counts. The V gene is TRBV5-1, the J gene TRBJ2-5; no definite D call. CDR1 SGHRS and CDR2 YFSETQ come from the germline V gene. The CDR3 is 15 amino acids. With 1 base removed from V and 1 base from J, the gap between germline ends came to 11 bases. The CDR3 region is CASSLYPGAQETQYF. Here the CDR3 DNA reads TGCGCCAGCAGCTTGTATCCCGGCGCCCAAGAGACCCAGTACTTC. The variable domain in full, with the rest retrieved from reference TRBV5-1 and TRBJ2-5, is KAGVTQTPRYLIKTRGQQVTLSCSPISGHRSVSWYQQTPGQGLQFLFEYFSETQRNKGNFPGRFSGRQFSNSRSEMNVSTLELGDSALYLCASSLYPGAQETQYFGPGTRLLVL.

This clonotype occurred many times. The chain joins TRBV20-1 to TRBJ2-5, with D hard to call. Germline CDR1 reads DFQATT; CDR2 reads SNEGSKA (reference sequence). The CDR3 sequence is 15 residues long. The germline V and J ends were trimmed by 1 base and 2 bases, with 14 bases remaining between them. DNA of the CDR3: TGCAGTGCTAGAGCCCCGTGGGTGGAACAAGAGACCCAGTACTTC. The encoded protein is CSARAPWVEQETQYF.

This clonotype was detected a few times. As DNA, the CDR3 is TGTGCCAGCACCATAGCCAGGGGGAACACTGAAGCTTTCTTT. Translated, it gives CASTIARGNTEAFF. This chain links TRBV12-3 or TRBV12-4 with TRBJ1-1; D possibly corresponds to TRBD1 (6 bases). The length of the CDR3 is 14 residues. V lost 7 bases, J lost 1 base, and 13 bases lay in between.

In nucleotides, the CDR3 is TGTGCCAGCTCACCACCGGGACTAGCGGGAGGGCCGCATGAGCAGTTCTTC. Encoded protein: CASSPPGLAGGPHEQFF. The J gene is TRBJ2-1, the V gene TRBV18, with 16 bases fitting TRBD2. With 0 bases clipped from V and 8 bases from J, the junction kept 4 bases outside the gene matches. This CDR3 is built from 17 residues. Germline V gives CDR1 KGHSH, CDR2 LQKENI.

In this sample, this clonotype turned up many times. The CDR3 protein is CASSSRSQETQYF. The CDR3 bases are TGTGCCAGCAGTTCCCGATCCCAAGAGACCCAGTACTTC. This chain links TRBV12-3 or TRBV12-4 with TRBJ2-5, with unresolved D. The CDR3 consists of 13 residues. V dropped 4 bases and J dropped 1 base, with 7 bases sitting between them.